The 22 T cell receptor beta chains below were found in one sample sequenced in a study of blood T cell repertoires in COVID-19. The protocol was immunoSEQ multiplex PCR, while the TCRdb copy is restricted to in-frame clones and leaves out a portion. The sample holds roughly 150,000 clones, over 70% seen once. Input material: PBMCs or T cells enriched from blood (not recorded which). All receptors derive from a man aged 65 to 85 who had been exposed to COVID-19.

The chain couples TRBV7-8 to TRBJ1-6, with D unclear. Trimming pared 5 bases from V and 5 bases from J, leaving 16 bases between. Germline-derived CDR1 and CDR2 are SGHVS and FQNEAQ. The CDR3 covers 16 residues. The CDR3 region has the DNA TGTGCCAGCAGCCTTCCCAGGAGGGAGAATAATTCACCCCTCCACTTT. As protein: CASSLPRRENNSPLHF.

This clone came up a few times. The DNA for the CDR3 is TGCGCCAGCAGCGCTATGACAGGACCACGGTCACCCCTCCACTTT. This translates into CASSAMTGPRSPLHF. The chain combines TRBV5-1 with TRBJ1-6; D possibly corresponds to TRBD1 (6 bases). V was pared by 4 bases and J by 10 bases, with 18 bases between. The CDR3 is 15 residues long. Germline CDR1 reads SGHRS; CDR2 reads YFSETQ.

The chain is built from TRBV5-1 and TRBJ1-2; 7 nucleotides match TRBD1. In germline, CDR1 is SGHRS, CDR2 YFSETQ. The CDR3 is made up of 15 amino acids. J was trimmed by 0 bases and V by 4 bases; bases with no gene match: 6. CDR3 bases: TGCGCCAGCAGCGTCGACAGGGAACCTAACTATGGCTACACCTTC. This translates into CASSVDREPNYGYTF.

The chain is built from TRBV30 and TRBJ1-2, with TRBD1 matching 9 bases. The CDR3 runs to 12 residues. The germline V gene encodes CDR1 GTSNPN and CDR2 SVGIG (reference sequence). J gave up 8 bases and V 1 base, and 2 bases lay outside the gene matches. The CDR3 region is CAWSGTGDGYTF. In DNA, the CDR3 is TGTGCCTGGAGTGGGACAGGGGACGGCTACACCTTC.

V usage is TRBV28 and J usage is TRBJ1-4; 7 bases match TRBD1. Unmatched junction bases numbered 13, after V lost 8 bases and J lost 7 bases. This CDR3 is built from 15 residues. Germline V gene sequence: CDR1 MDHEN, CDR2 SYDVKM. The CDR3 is CASGGSTGRAEKLFF. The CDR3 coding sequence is TGTGCCAGCGGGGGGTCGACAGGGCGGGCTGAAAAACTGTTTTTT.

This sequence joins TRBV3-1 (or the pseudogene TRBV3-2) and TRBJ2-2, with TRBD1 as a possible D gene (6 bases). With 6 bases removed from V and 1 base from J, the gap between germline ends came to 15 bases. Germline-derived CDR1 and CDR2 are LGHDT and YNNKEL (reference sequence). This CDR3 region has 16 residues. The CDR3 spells CASSPTGTLNTGELFF. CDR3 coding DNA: TGTGCCAGCAGTCCTACCGGGACACTGAACACCGGGGAGCTGTTTTTT.

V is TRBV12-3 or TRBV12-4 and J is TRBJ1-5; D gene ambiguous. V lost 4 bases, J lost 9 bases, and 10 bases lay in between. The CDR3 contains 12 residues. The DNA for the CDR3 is TGTGCCAGCAGTTCAGGCCGTGGGCCCCAGCATTTT. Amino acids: CASSSGRGPQHF.

CDR3 DNA sequence: TGTGCCAGCAGCTTAGCGCCTGGGCAGGGGAATGAGCAGTTCTTC. As protein: CASSLAPGQGNEQFF. This sequence joins TRBV7-6 and TRBJ2-1; D is perhaps TRBD1 (6 bases). Trimming cost V 0 bases and J 7 bases, with 13 bases left between them. Germline lookup yields CDR1 SGHVS and CDR2 FNYEAQ. The CDR3 consists of 15 residues.

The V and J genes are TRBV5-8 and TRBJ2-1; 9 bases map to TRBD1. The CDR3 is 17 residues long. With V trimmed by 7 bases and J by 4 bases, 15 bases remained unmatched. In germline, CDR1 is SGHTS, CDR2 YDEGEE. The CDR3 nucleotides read TGTGCCAGCCGCCATTACACCGGGACAGGGTTATACAATGAGCAGTTCTTC. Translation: CASRHYTGTGLYNEQFF.

In DNA, the CDR3 is TGTGCCAGCAGTTTAGGTGGGAGCGGTAGAGATACGCAGTATTTT. Amino acids: CASSLGGSGRDTQYF. This rearrangement joins TRBV28 to TRBJ2-3, with D possibly TRBD2 on 5 matching bases. Germline CDR1 and CDR2: MDHEN and SYDVKM. The CDR3 contains 15 residues. V lost 2 bases to trimming and J lost 5 bases, with 14 bases between them.

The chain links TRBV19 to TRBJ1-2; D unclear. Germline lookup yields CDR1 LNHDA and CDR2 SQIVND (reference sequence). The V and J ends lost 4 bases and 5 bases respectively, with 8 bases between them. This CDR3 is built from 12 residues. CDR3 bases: TGTGCCAGTAGTAAGGAGTTATATGGCTACACCTTC. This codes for CASSKELYGYTF. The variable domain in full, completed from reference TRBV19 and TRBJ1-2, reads DGGITQSPKYLFRKEGQNVTLSCEQNLNHDAMYWYRQDPGQGLRLIYYSQIVNDFQKGDIAEGYSVSREKKESFPLTVTSAQKNPTAFYLCASSKELYGYTFGSGTRLTVV.

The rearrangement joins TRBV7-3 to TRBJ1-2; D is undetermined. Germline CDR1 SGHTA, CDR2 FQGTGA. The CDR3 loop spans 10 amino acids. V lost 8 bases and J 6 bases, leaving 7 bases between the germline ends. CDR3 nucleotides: TGTGCCAGCCGCGGGCATGGCTACACCTTC. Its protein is CASRGHGYTF.

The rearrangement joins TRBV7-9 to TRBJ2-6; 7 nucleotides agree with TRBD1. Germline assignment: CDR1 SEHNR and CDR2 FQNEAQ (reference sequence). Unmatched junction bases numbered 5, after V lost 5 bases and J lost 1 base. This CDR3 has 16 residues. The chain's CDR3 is CASSRTGYSGANVLTF. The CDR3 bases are TGTGCCAGCAGCCGGACAGGCTATTCTGGGGCCAACGTCCTGACTTTC.

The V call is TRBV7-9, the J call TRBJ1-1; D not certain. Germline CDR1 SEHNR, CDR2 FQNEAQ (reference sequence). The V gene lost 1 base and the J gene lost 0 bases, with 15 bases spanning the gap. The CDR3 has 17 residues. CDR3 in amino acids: CASSLGDPRVLNTEAFF. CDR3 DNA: TGTGCCAGCAGCTTAGGTGATCCCCGAGTGCTGAACACTGAAGCTTTCTTT. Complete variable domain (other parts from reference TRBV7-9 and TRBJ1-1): DTGVSQNPRHKITKRGQNVTFRCDPISEHNRLYWYRQTLGQGPEFLTYFQNEAQLEKSRLLSDRFSAERPKGSFSTLEIQRTEQGDSAMYLCASSLGDPRVLNTEAFFGQGTRLTVV.

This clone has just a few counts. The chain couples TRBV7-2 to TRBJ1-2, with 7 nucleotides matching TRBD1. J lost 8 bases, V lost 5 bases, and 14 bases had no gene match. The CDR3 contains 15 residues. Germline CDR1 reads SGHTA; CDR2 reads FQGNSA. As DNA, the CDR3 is TGTGCCAGCAGCGCGGGCACAGGGGCGTACGGGGGCTACACCTTC. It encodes CASSAGTGAYGGYTF.

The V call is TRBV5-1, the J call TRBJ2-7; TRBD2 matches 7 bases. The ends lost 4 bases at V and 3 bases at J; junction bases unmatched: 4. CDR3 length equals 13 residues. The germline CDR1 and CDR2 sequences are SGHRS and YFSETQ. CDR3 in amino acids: CASSPGTNYEQYF. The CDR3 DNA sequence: TGCGCCAGCAGCCCGGGGACTAACTACGAGCAGTACTTC.

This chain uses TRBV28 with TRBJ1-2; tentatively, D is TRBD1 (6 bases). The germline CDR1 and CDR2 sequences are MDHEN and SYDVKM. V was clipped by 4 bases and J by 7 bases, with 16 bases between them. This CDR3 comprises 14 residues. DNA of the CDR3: TGTGCCAGCAGTTCCACCGGGACATTGAGTGGCTACACCTTC. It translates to CASSSTGTLSGYTF.

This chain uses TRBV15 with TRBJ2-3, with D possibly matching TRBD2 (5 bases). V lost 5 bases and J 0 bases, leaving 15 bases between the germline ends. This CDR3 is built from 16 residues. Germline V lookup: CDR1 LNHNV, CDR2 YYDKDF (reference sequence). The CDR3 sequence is CATSSYQAGSTDTQYF. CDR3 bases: TGTGCCACCAGCTCGTACCAGGCGGGCAGCACAGATACGCAGTATTTT.

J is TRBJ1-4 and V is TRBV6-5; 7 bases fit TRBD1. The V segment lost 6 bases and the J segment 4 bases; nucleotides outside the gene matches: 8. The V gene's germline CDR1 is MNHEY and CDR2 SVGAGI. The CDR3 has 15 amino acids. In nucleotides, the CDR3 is TGTGCCAGCAGGCCCCGACAGGGAGGTAATGAAAAACTGTTTTTT. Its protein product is CASRPRQGGNEKLFF.

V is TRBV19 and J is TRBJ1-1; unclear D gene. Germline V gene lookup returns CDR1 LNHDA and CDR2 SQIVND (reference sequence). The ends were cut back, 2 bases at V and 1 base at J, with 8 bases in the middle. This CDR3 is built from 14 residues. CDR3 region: CASSIRSRNTEAFF. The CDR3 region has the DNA TGTGCCAGTAGTATACGTTCCCGGAACACTGAAGCTTTCTTT.

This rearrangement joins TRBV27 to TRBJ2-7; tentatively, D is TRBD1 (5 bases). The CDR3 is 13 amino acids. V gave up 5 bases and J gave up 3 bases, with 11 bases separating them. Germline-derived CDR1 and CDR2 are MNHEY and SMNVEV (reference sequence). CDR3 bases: TGTGCCAGCAGTAGGACATCTATCTACGAGCAGTACTTC. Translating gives CASSRTSIYEQYF.

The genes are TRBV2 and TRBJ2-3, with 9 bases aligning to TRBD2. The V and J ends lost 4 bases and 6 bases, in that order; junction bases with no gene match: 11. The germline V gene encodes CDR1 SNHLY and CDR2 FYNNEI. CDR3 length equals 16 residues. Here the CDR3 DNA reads TGTGCCAGCAGTGGATGGGTAGCGGGAGCCTCTGATACGCAGTATTTT. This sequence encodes CASSGWVAGASDTQYF.